This passage covers 10 T cell receptor beta chains from one sample sequenced in a study of blood T cell repertoires in COVID-19. Generated by immunoSEQ multiplex PCR, the TCRdb table keeps only in-frame clones and is missing some. The sample holds 170,000 or so clones, around 86% seen once. The sequenced sample was peripheral blood. The source of these receptors is a woman in her seventies with COVID-19, enrolled during active disease.

This chain uses TRBV7-3 with TRBJ2-2; possibly TRBD1 for D (5 bases). Trimming took 2 bases from V and 7 from J, leaving 11 bases between them. Per the germline V gene, CDR1 is SGHTA and CDR2 is FQGTGA. CDR3 length: 14 amino acids. CDR3 sequence reads: CASSLGQGIGELFF. CDR3 coding DNA: TGTGCCAGCAGCTTAGGGCAGGGTATCGGGGAGCTGTTTTTT. Drawing the rest from reference TRBV7-3 and TRBJ2-2, the complete variable domain is GAGVSQTPSNKVTEKGKYVELRCDPISGHTALYWYRQSLGQGPEFLIYFQGTGAADDSGLPNDRFFAVRPEGSVSTLKIQRTERGDSAVYLCASSLGQGIGELFFGEGSRLTVL.

This rearrangement joins TRBV11-3 to TRBJ2-5; 9 nucleotides align to TRBD1. Germline V gene data show CDR1 as SGHNT and CDR2 as YENEEA. This CDR3 comprises 16 residues. Losses at the gene ends were 4 bases for V and 5 bases for J; bases not matched to a gene: 11. DNA for the CDR3: TGTGCCAGCAGCTCAACTACAGGGGGCGCTTGGGAGACCCAGTACTTC. Protein sequence: CASSSTTGGAWETQYF. The variable domain in full, with the rest retrieved from reference TRBV11-3 and TRBJ2-5, is EAGVVQSPRYKIIEKKQPVAFWCNPISGHNTLYWYLQNLGQGPELLIRYENEEAVDDSQLPKDRFSAERLKGVDSTLKIQPAELGDSAVYLCASSSTTGGAWETQYFGPGTRLLVL.

This clone has only one observation. This chain connects TRBV6-2 or TRBV6-3 to TRBJ2-7, with no clear D. From germline, CDR1 is MNHEY and CDR2 SVGEGT. This CDR3 region has 15 residues. V was pared by 5 bases and J by 4 bases, with 18 bases between. CDR3 sequence: CASSKPPTARYEQYF. The CDR3 nucleotides are TGTGCCAGCAGTAAGCCCCCCACAGCCCGATACGAGCAGTACTTC.

This clone has a single count. The V and J genes are TRBV12-3 or TRBV12-4 and TRBJ2-5; weak D call: TRBD1 (5 bases). The CDR3 loop spans 12 amino acids. With 5 bases removed from V and 7 bases from J, the gap between germline ends came to 11 bases. CDR3 sequence reads: CASSGPQGTQYF. Written as DNA, the CDR3 is TGTGCCAGCAGTGGACCCCAGGGGACCCAGTACTTC.

This clone was counted a few times. The chain's CDR3 is CASSPVAGPSSYEQYF. As DNA, the CDR3 is TGTGCCAGCTCACCCGTAGCGGGCCCCAGCTCCTACGAGCAGTACTTC. The genes are TRBV18 and TRBJ2-7; 7 bases fit TRBD2. The CDR3 length is 16 residues. The germline V gene encodes CDR1 KGHSH and CDR2 LQKENI. V lost 3 bases and J lost 0; bases outside the gene matches: 8.

The chain recombines TRBV5-1 with TRBJ2-5; D remains ambiguous. The germline V and J ends were trimmed by 4 bases and 5 bases, with 18 bases remaining between them. The V gene's germline CDR1 is SGHRS and CDR2 YFSETQ. This CDR3 is built from 15 residues. The CDR3 nucleotides read TGCGCCAGCAGCCCAGCAGCGTCTTCTTGGGAGACCCAGTACTTC. Its protein product is CASSPAASSWETQYF.

The chain recombines TRBV27 with TRBJ2-6; TRBD1 agrees at 7 bases. V was pared by 5 bases and J by 3 bases, with 25 bases of the junction left unmatched. In germline, CDR1 is MNHEY, CDR2 SMNVEV (reference sequence). The CDR3 contains 22 residues. CDR3 DNA: TGTGCCAGCAGTCCCAAAGCACTCCGGACAGGACCAATGGTGGGTGGGGCCAACGTCCTGACTTTC. The encoded protein is CASSPKALRTGPMVGGANVLTF.

The rearrangement uses TRBV5-1 and TRBJ1-2, with a tentative D call TRBD1 (6 bases). This CDR3 has 13 residues. Germline-derived CDR1 and CDR2 are SGHRS and YFSETQ. The V end lost 3 bases, the J end lost 5 bases, and 11 bases lay between the germline ends. The DNA for the CDR3 is TGCGCCAGCAGCTATGACAGGACGTATGGCTACACCTTC. Translating it yields CASSYDRTYGYTF.

The chain carries TRBV6-1 and TRBJ1-2; D remains unclear. This CDR3 has 15 amino acids. Germline V CDR1 and CDR2: MNHNS, SASEGT. V lost 2 bases, J lost 8 bases, and 18 bases lay in between. In nucleotides, the CDR3 is TGTGCCAGCAGTGAAAATTTAGGCCTCAGCGACGGCTACACCTTC. This gives the protein CASSENLGLSDGYTF.

V gene TRBV28 combines with J gene TRBJ1-5; D gene uncertain. This CDR3 has 13 amino acids. The germline V and J ends were trimmed by 7 bases and 3 bases, with 10 bases remaining between them. Germline CDR1 reads MDHEN; CDR2 reads SYDVKM. CDR3 DNA: TGTGCCAGCATCCGTGACAACAATCAGCCCCAGCATTTT. This sequence encodes CASIRDNNQPQHF.